This TCR beta chain stems from a study of cytomegalovirus exposure and HLA in healthy donors. General study findings and limits: Later analysis suggested links between common viral pathogens and several top significant clusters. After further analysis at a later stage, 16,951 TCR beta sequences were associated with HLA alleles at 0.05 false discovery rate. Productive status was seen about 87% or about 30% of the time for most TCR beta V segments in an earlier analysis.

Both 60 Vbeta primers and 13 Jbeta primers went into the PCR. Sequencing used immunoSEQ multiplex PCR; TCRdb keeps in-frame clones, though not all of them. Here the sample spans some 130,000 clones, about 70% being singletons. Concerning this clone itself: Its matching antigen is unknown.

The sample was PBMCs. The source of this sequence is a man between 35 and 55 years old in good health and CMV-seronegative.

CDR3 residues: CASSDWTSTYEQYF. The CDR3 DNA reads TGTGCCAGCAGTGACTGGACTAGTACGTACGAGCAGTACTTC. The V and J genes are TRBV6-6 and TRBJ2-7; 7 bases are shared with TRBD2. Germline CDR1 is MNHNY and CDR2 is SVGAGI (reference sequence). V gave up 5 bases and J gave up 4 bases; unmatched junction bases: 8. The CDR3 totals 14 residues.